These T cell receptor beta chains were read from a single sample in a study of beta chain features in type 1 diabetes. Using immunoSEQ multiplex PCR, the repertoire was profiled, and TCRdb retains in-frame clones only, with some absent. Of 300,000 to 400,000 clones listed, approximately 12% are singletons. Sequenced material: naive CD4+ T cells from blood. All receptors derive from a woman aged 18-29 years with type 1 diabetes. CDR3s include the opening cysteine and the closing phenylalanine or tryptophan. Fields, in order: D gene, clone size, V gene, J gene, CDR3 DNA, CDR3 protein. The D gene is left open where the match is weak. Rows give clone size only sometimes, using once, few, many, or a class for an expanded clone.

TRBD2	.	TRBV7-2	TRBJ2-5	TGTGCCAGCAGCCCGCCCGGGACTAGAAAAGAGACCCAGTACTTC	CASSPPGTRKETQYF
.	.	TRBV2	TRBJ2-1	TGTGCCAGCAGTGAACCCCGGGGGGCCAATGAGCAGTTCTTC	CASSEPRGANEQFF
TRBD1	.	TRBV27	TRBJ2-5	TGTGCCAGCAGGGGCGGGACAGGGAGCCAAGAGACCCAGTACTTC	CASRGGTGSQETQYF
TRBD1	.	TRBV25-1	TRBJ2-4	TGTGCCAGCATTAAGACAGGGGGGAACATTCAGTACTTC	CASIKTGGNIQYF
.	.	TRBV19	TRBJ2-3	TGTGCCAGTAGTGATGGCTCCACGGGGACGCAGTATTTT	CASSDGSTGTQYF
TRBD2	.	TRBV6-6	TRBJ2-5	TGTGCCAGCAGGGTAGCGGGAGGACAAGAGACCCAGTACTTC	CASRVAGGQETQYF
.	.	TRBV6-5	TRBJ2-5	TGTGCCAGCAGTGCAGAAGAGACCCAGTACTTC	CASSAEETQYF
TRBD2	few	TRBV4-3	TRBJ2-1	TGCGCCAGCAGCCCCCGCCTAGCGGGAGATTCGGATGAGCAGTTCTTC	CASSPRLAGDSDEQFF
.	.	TRBV5-1	TRBJ2-3	TGCGCCAGCAGCTTGATCAGTAGCACAGATACGCAGTATTTT	CASSLISSTDTQYF
.	.	TRBV2	TRBJ2-2	TGTGCCAGCAGTGTCGGCAGGGGCCTAGACACCGGGGAGCTGTTTTTT	CASSVGRGLDTGELFF
TRBD2	.	TRBV5-6	TRBJ2-3	TGTGCCAGCAGAACTAGCGGTACAGATACGCAGTATTTT	CASRTSGTDTQYF
TRBD1	.	TRBV5-1	TRBJ2-1	TGCGCCAGCAGCTTGGCCCCTGGAGACAGGGATTGGTACAATGAGCAGTTCTTC	CASSLAPGDRDWYNEQFF
.	.	TRBV11-3	TRBJ2-5	TGTGCCAGCAGCTTAGTGGTCAGCGCCGGCGCCCAAGAGACCCAGTACTTC	CASSLVVSAGAQETQYF
TRBD1	.	TRBV2	TRBJ2-5	TGTGCCAGCAGTGAGGGACAGGGGGAGACCCAGTACTTC	CASSEGQGETQYF
TRBD2	few	TRBV28	TRBJ2-7	TGTGCCAGCAGACCAAGCGGGAGTCTCTATTACGAGCAGTACTTC	CASRPSGSLYYEQYF
TRBD1	.	TRBV6-5	TRBJ2-7	TGTGCCAGCAGAGTCGGACAGGGGTCCTACGAGCAGTACTTC	CASRVGQGSYEQYF
.	.	TRBV5-1	TRBJ2-1	TGCGCCAGCAGCTTATTCCGAGCGATAGCCCTTGCTTACGGCAATGAGCAGTTCTTC	CASSLFRAIALAYGNEQFF
TRBD1	few	TRBV12-5	TRBJ1-2	TGTGCTAGTGGTTTGGGGACAGGGGTCGGAGGCTACACCTTC	CASGLGTGVGGYTF
TRBD2	.	TRBV4-3	TRBJ2-4	TGCGCCAGCAGCCAAGAGGGGGGACTAGCAGCCAAAAACATTCAGTACTTC	CASSQEGGLAAKNIQYF